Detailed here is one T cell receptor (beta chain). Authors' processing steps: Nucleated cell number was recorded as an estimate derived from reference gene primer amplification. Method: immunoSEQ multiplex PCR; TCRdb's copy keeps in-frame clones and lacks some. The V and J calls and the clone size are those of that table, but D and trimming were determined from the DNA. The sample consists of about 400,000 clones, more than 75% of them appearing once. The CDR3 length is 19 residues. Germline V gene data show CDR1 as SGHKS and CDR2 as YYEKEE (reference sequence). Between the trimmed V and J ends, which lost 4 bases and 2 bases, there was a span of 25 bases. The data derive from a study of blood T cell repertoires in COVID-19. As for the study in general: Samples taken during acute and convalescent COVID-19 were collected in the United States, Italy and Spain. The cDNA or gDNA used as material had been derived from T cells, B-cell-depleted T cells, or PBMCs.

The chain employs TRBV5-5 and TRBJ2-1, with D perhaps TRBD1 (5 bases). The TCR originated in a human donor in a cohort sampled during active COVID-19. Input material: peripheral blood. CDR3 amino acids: CASSTESYQGAITYNEQFF. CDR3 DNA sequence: TGTGCCAGCAGCACTGAATCCTACCAAGGGGCCATCACCTACAATGAGCAGTTCTTC. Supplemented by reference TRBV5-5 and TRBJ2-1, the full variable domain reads DAGVTQSPTHLIKTRGQQVTLRCSPISGHKSVSWYQQVLGQGPQFIFQYYEKEERGRGNFPDRFSARQFPNYSSELNVNALLLGDSALYLCASSTESYQGAITYNEQFFGPGTRLTVL.